This T cell receptor (beta chain) was recovered during a study of control samples from healthy donors and cancer patients. Here immunoSEQ multiplex PCR was the method, and the copy in TCRdb shows in-frame clones only, minus some. The sample consists of roughly 200,000 clones, approximately 92% of them appearing once. V was trimmed by 3 bases and J by 7 bases, leaving 17 bases between them. The CDR3 is 14 residues long. CDR1 and CDR2 (germline): SGHDT, YYEEEE. Material: blood. The chain couples TRBV5-6 to TRBJ2-7, with unresolved D. The sequence was obtained from a man aged 18 to 29 in good health. The CDR3 protein is CASSWFGPSGEQYF. CDR3 sequence (DNA): TGTGCCAGCAGCTGGTTCGGACCCTCCGGGGAGCAGTACTTC.